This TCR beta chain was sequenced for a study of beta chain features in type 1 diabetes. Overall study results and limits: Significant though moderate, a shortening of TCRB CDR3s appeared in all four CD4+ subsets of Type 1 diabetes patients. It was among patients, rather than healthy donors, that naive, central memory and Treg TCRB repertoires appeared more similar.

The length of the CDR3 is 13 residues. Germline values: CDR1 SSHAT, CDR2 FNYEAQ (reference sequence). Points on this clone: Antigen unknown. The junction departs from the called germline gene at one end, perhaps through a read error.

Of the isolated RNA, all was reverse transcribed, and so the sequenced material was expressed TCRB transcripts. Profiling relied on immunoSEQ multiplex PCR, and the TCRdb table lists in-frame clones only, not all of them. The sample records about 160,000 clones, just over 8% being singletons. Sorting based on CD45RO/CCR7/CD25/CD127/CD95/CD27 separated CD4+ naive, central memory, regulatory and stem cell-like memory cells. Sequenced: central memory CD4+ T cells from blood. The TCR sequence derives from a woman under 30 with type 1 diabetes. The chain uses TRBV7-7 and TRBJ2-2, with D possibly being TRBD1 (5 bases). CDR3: CASSRTHGGELFF. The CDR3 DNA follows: TGTGCTAGCAGCCGGACACATGGCGGGGAGCTGTTTTTT. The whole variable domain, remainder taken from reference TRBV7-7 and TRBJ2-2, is GAGVSQSPRYKVTKRGQDVTLRCDPISSHATLYWYQQALGQGPEFLTYFNYEAQPDKSGLPSDRFSAERPEGSISTLTIQRTEQRDSAMYRCASSRTHGGELFFGEGSRLTVL.